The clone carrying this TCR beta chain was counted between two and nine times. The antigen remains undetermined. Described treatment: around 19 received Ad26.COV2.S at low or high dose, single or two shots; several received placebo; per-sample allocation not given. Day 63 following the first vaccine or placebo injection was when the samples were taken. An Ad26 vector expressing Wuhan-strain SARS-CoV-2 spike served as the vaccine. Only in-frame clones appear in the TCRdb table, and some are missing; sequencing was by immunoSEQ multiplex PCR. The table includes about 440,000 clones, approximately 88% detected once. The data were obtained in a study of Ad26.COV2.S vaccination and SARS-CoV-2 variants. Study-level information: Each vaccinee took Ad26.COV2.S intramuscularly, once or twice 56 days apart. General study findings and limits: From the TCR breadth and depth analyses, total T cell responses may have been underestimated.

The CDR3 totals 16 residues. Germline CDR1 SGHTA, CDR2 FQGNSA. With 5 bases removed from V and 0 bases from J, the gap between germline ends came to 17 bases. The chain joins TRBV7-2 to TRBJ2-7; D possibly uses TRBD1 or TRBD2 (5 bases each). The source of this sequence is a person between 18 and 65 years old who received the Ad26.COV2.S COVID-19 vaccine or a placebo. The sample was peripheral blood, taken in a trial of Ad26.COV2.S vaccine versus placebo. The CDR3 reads CASSPLGASSSYEQYF. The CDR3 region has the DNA TGTGCCAGCAGCCCGCTCGGGGCCTCTAGCTCCTACGAGCAGTACTTC.